The present entry profiles one T cell receptor (beta chain) with its context. Per the original methods: Reference gene primer amplification gave estimated nucleated cell counts. The repertoire was sequenced with immunoSEQ multiplex PCR; TCRdb's copy has only in-frame clones and lacks some. That table gives V, J and clone size, and the DNA gave D and trimming. The profile shows roughly 39,000 clones, around 90% of them singletons. The sample is drawn from a study of blood T cell repertoires in COVID-19. Study-level background: The United States, Italy and Spain provided the acute and convalescent COVID-19 samples. Sources were T cells, B-cell-depleted T cells, or PBMCs; the material itself was cDNA or gDNA.

Trimming left V 0 bases short and J 0 bases short, with 7 bases between. The CDR3 has 15 amino acids. The germline V gene encodes CDR1 SGHRS and CDR2 YFSETQ. The sequence came from an elderly woman with active COVID-19. The rearrangement uses TRBV5-1 and TRBJ2-1, with unresolved D. Sequencing was performed on peripheral blood. The CDR3 sequence: CASSLETYSYNEQFF. Written as DNA, the CDR3 is TGCGCCAGCAGCTTGGAGACTTACTCCTACAATGAGCAGTTCTTC. Looking up the rest from reference TRBV5-1 and TRBJ2-1 gives the full variable domain: KAGVTQTPRYLIKTRGQQVTLSCSPISGHRSVSWYQQTPGQGLQFLFEYFSETQRNKGNFPGRFSGRQFSNSRSEMNVSTLELGDSALYLCASSLETYSYNEQFFGPGTRLTVL.